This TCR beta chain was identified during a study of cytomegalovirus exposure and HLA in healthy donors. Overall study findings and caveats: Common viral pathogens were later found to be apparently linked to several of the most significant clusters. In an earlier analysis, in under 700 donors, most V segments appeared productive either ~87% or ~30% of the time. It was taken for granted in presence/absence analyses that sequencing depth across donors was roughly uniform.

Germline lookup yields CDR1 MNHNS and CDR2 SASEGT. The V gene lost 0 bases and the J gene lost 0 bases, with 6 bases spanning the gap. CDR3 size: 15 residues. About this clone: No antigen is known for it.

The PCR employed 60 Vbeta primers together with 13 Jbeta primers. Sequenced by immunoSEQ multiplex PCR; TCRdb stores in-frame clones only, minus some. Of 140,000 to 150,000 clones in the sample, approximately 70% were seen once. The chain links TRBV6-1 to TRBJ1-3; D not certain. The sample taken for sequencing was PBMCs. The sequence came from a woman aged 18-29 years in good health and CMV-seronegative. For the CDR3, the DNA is TGTGCCAGCAGTGAAGCGGGGAGCTCTGGAAACACCATATATTTT. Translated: CASSEAGSSGNTIYF.